This TCR beta chain was observed in a study of shared clonotypes between healthy human individuals. The study's findings and limits: Shared clonotypes: about 5.3% naive CD4, 3.5% to 4% naive CD8, less than 2.5% memory CD4, about 0.41% memory CD8.

Generated by immunoSEQ multiplex PCR, the TCRdb table keeps only in-frame clones and is missing some. The sample contains under 1,900,000 clones, approximately 98.5% of which appear only once. The CDR3 has 15 residues. V lost 3 bases and J lost 6, with 18 bases in between. Germline CDR1 is MNHEY and CDR2 is SMNVEV (reference sequence). Regarding this clone: The antigen is undetermined.

The healthy adult donors were HIV-negative and reported no recent acute infections or vaccinations. The sequence derives from a man younger than 40 in good health. The V and J genes are TRBV27 and TRBJ2-7, with D possibly matching TRBD2 (6 bases). Sequencing used naive CD4+ T cells sorted from blood. Subset in this sample: CD45RA+ positively selected. CDR3 region: CASSFAGLTKGEQYF. The CDR3 nucleotides are TGTGCCAGCAGTTTCGCGGGGCTAACTAAGGGCGAGCAGTACTTC.